This paragraph reports one T cell receptor beta chain. As yet, its antigen is unknown. CDR1 is SGHRS and CDR2 is YFSETQ in the germline V gene. The CDR3 length is 16 residues. Trimming shortened V by 0 bases and J by 7 bases, and 19 bases separated the two germline ends. This sample is drawn from a study of Ad26.COV2.S vaccination and SARS-CoV-2 variants. Study as a whole: Ad26.COV2.S arm of COV1001 included the donor. Each vaccinee took Ad26.COV2.S intramuscularly, once or twice 56 days apart. General observations from the study: Placebo recipients had lower spike-specific TCR breadth than vaccine recipients.

Method: immunoSEQ multiplex PCR; TCRdb's copy keeps in-frame clones and lacks some. Seen here are fewer than 500,000 clones, around 90% observed once, and the top ten hold 12%. Treatment of the sample: 15 to 20 received Ad26.COV2.S at low or high dose, single or two shots; roughly five received placebo; per-sample allocation not given. The samples were gathered on day 63 after the first injection of vaccine or placebo. Aged 18-55 years, donor was enrolled in Boston in the early 2020s. The chain combines TRBV5-1 with TRBJ1-2, with D possibly matching TRBD1 (5 bases). This clonotype was sampled from a person between 18 and 59 years old who received the Ad26.COV2.S COVID-19 vaccine or a placebo. Sequencing used peripheral blood, obtained in a trial of Ad26.COV2.S vaccine versus placebo. CDR3 bases: TGCGCCAGCAGCTTGGAAATATCCGGGGGAATTTTTGGCTACACCTTC. The encoded protein is CASSLEISGGIFGYTF. The whole variable domain, filled in from reference TRBV5-1 and TRBJ1-2, reads KAGVTQTPRYLIKTRGQQVTLSCSPISGHRSVSWYQQTPGQGLQFLFEYFSETQRNKGNFPGRFSGRQFSNSRSEMNVSTLELGDSALYLCASSLEISGGIFGYTFGSGTRLTVV.